The entry below describes one T cell receptor beta chain. Its antigen specificity is not known. No base quality information exists; no much larger clone differs at one position. In light of the paper, this sample's treatment or condition label describes: around 19 received Ad26.COV2.S at low or high dose, single or two shots; about 5 received placebo; per-sample allocation not given. Repertoires of vaccine and placebo recipients were sequenced from samples taken on day 63 after the first injection. Cohort 1b enrolled roughly 25 adults aged 18-55 years at a single site in Boston, USA, between 29 July and 7 August 2020. As a vaccine, Ad26.COV2.S was a replication-incompetent adenovirus type 26 vector that expressed a prefusion-stabilized SARS-CoV-2 spike protein derived from the original Wuhan strain. The immunoSEQ Assay was the method used to sequence TCRbeta CDR3 regions. After extraction, genomic DNA underwent amplification by bias-controlled multiplex PCR, followed by high-throughput sequencing. Turning to the authors' computational methods: Collapsing and filtering of sequences were performed to quantify the absolute abundance of each unique TCRbeta CDR3 region. T cell fraction was estimated by normalization of TCRbeta template counts to usable DNA, with usable DNA being measured through amplification of reference genes present in all nucleated cells. Repertoire TCRs were annotated as SARS-CoV-2-specific when V gene, CDR3 amino acid sequence and J gene were exactly matched to a known reactive TCR set. The reference SARS-CoV-2 TCR set was derived from MIRA and filtered for enrichment in COVID-19-positive ImmuneCODE repertoires, a step that removed public or cross-reactive TCRs. Using the MIRA antigens, annotated TCRs were further analysed by specific ORF or by position within an ORF. Breadth was defined as annotated unique rearrangements over total unique productive rearrangements; depth was the summed frequency of those rearrangements. Two-sided Wilcoxon rank-sum tests were used to compare TCR breadth between groups. Sourced from immuneACCESS, this table was stored by TCRdb with only in-frame sequences that have V and J called. A share of the clones is absent; for the studies checked, an unresolved V gene accounts for under half, and the remainder has no known explanation. V, J and clone size derive from that table, while D and trimming were established from the DNA sequence. The sample has 380,000 or so clones on record, roughly four fifths of them singletons. About 7.4% of the sample belongs to the ten largest clones.

Inclusive of the bounding cysteine and phenylalanine, the CDR3 is 16 residues long. Only CDR3 DNA is held: 48 bases, read in frame from base 1. Trimming at the junction amounts to 1 base on V and 0 bases on J, and the germline ends lie 10 bases apart. As encoded in the germline V gene, CDR1 is SGHTA while CDR2 is FQGNSA. This sample is part of a study of Ad26.COV2.S vaccination and SARS-CoV-2 variants (dated by TCRdb to about 2021). With regard to the full study: Donors in the vaccine arm were drawn from COV1001, a multicentre, randomized, double-blind, placebo-controlled phase I-IIa trial testing Ad26.COV2.S in healthy adults. Sequencing of the TCRbeta repertoire served to evaluate the specificity and breadth of SARS-CoV-2-reactive T cell receptors following Ad26.COV2.S vaccination. The TCR-sequenced set comprised about 32 samples: approximately 19 Ad26.COV2.S vaccine recipients, 5 placebo recipients and 8 SARS-CoV-2 convalescent individuals. Ad26.COV2.S was given intramuscularly at 5x10^10 or 1x10^11 viral particles, as a single shot or as two shots 56 days apart. Trial participants were randomized into five groups of five: low-dose or high-dose Ad26.COV2.S given once or twice, or placebo on both occasions. Investigators did not know the trial group allocation while performing experiments and assessing outcomes. Results the study describes overall, beyond this receptor: The authors noted that total T cell responses may have been underestimated by the TCR breadth and depth analyses. Non-spike TCR breadth was comparable between vaccine and placebo recipients, consistent with the vaccine containing only spike. Ad26.COV2.S recipients had higher spike-specific TCR breadth than placebo recipients (P = 0.0014). After vaccination, substantial breadth of spike-specific CD8+ and CD4+ T cell responses was reported. Comparing responses between vaccine doses or regimens was not something the study was powered to do.

The sequence links TRBV7-2 to TRBJ2-1; no confident D gene assignment can be made. Sequenced here: peripheral blood, sampled in a trial of Ad26.COV2.S vaccine versus placebo. This clonotype originated in a person between 18 and 65 years old who received the Ad26.COV2.S COVID-19 vaccine or a placebo. The nucleotide sequence is given as TGTGCCAGCAGCTTAGTGGGAATGCCCTCCTACAATGAGCAGTTCTTC. This codes for CASSLVGMPSYNEQFF.